This is a list of T cell receptor beta chains from one sample in a study of shared clonotypes between healthy human individuals. The method was immunoSEQ multiplex PCR; TCRdb's version includes in-frame clones alone and lacks a portion of them. The sample records over 400,000 clones, around 73% being singletons. The sample comprised PBMCs. These receptors all come from a woman aged 40 to 49 in good health. Some clones in this sample may be carry-over from other donors' samples. The CDR3 runs from the conserved cysteine through the conserved F or W.

v_call	j_call	cdr3_aa
TRBV4-2	TRBJ2-7	CASSQDLASGSDEQYF
TRBV6-1	TRBJ2-2	CASSPEAGTGELFF
TRBV5-4	TRBJ2-5	CASSPGDRARDQYF
TRBV5-5	TRBJ1-2	CASTSPSLRDGVYGYTF
TRBV7-9	TRBJ2-7	CASSPSGRPTYEQYF
TRBV5-5	TRBJ1-1	CASSLLRDSEAFF
TRBV30	TRBJ1-1	CAWKLSMNTEAFF
TRBV13	TRBJ2-6	CASSFARKVSGANVLTF
TRBV5-1	TRBJ1-4	CASSGQGAPDEKLFF
TRBV30	TRBJ2-2	CAWSRLVGRELFF
TRBV6-4	TRBJ2-3	CASSDSLATSTDTQYF
TRBV19	TRBJ2-7	CASSIGQGNEQYF
TRBV4-1	TRBJ2-7	CASSPTGTEYVEQYF
TRBV5-1	TRBJ1-3	CASSSTGTGEGNTIYF
TRBV5-5	TRBJ1-1	CASRMGRENTEAFF
TRBV28	TRBJ1-1	CASSLSGMGNTEAFF
TRBV7-9	TRBJ2-2	CASSSVAGGKTGELFF
TRBV5-1	TRBJ2-5	CASSLNQQETQYF
TRBV18	TRBJ2-3	CASSPGQALTDTQYF
TRBV2	TRBJ2-3	CASSDVISVGDTQYF
TRBV7-2	TRBJ2-5	CASSPSGGIETQYF
TRBV7-3	TRBJ2-1	CASSPRAGVENEQFF
TRBV28	TRBJ1-5	CASKRPNGNQPQHF
TRBV28	TRBJ2-5	CASSFPTTRETQYF
TRBV11-2	TRBJ2-5	CASSLSGNAETQYF
TRBV28	TRBJ2-5	CASSPTSGSRETQYF
TRBV6-5	TRBJ1-5	CASSYSQGNQPQHF
TRBV15	TRBJ1-2	CATSRAGLYGYTF
TRBV7-2	TRBJ2-2	CASSLVLFGGELFF
TRBV18	TRBJ1-1	CASSPGRDTEAFF